Each of the 32 T cell receptor beta chains below was sequenced from the same sample in a study of T cells in tuberculosis. Repertoires were generated with immunoSEQ multiplex PCR, while TCRdb's copy carries only in-frame clones and drops some. Here the sample spans 40,000 to 50,000 clones, 95% being singletons. Sample: PBMCs. The origin of the receptors is a donor aged 10-30 years with latent tuberculosis or without tuberculosis infection.

The chain employs TRBV5-6 and TRBJ2-7; 8 nucleotides align to TRBD2. Germline CDR1 is SGHDT and CDR2 is YYEEEE. The CDR3 extends over 16 amino acids. Losses at the gene ends were 4 bases for V and 3 bases for J; bases not matched to a gene: 12. The CDR3 nucleotides read TGTGCCAGCAGCCACCCCCCGACTAGCGTAAGCTACGAGCAGTACTTC. It yields the protein CASSHPPTSVSYEQYF.

This chain uses TRBV25-1 with TRBJ1-2; D is possibly TRBD1 (6 bases). Germline CDR1 reads MGHDK; CDR2 reads SYGVNS. The length of the CDR3 is 16 residues. V gave up 0 bases and J gave up 6 bases, with 17 bases separating them. The CDR3 DNA reads TGTGCCAGCAGTGAATACCTAGGGGGGGACGGGGATGGCTACACCTTC. Residues: CASSEYLGGDGDGYTF.

The chain couples TRBV9 to TRBJ2-3; 11 nucleotides match TRBD2. The CDR3 consists of 16 residues. V gave up 3 bases and J gave up 0 bases; unmatched junction bases: 3. Germline V gene sequence: CDR1 SGDLS, CDR2 YYNGEE. The CDR3 here is CASSDRTSGSTDTQYF. CDR3 nucleotides: TGTGCCAGCAGCGATCGGACTAGCGGGAGCACAGATACGCAGTATTTT.

This chain uses TRBV19 with TRBJ1-2, with a weak D call TRBD1 (6 bases). There are 16 residues in the CDR3. V was clipped by 9 bases and J by 3 bases, with 23 bases between them. Looked up from germline, CDR1 is LNHDA and CDR2 is SQIVND (reference sequence). The chain's CDR3 is CASTLGGGTGDYGYTF. CDR3 in DNA: TGTGCCAGCACGCTGGGGGGGGGCACTGGGGACTATGGCTACACCTTC.

V and J are TRBV9 and TRBJ1-4; TRBD1 agrees at 12 bases. There are 15 residues in the CDR3. The germline gives CDR1 SGDLS, CDR2 YYNGEE. V was clipped by 0 bases and J by 7 bases; unmatched bases: 1. DNA of the CDR3: TGTGCCAGCAGCGTAGGGGGACAGGGGGCTGAAAAACTGTTTTTT. It translates to CASSVGGQGAEKLFF. The whole variable domain, filled in from reference TRBV9 and TRBJ1-4, reads DSGVTQTPKHLITATGQRVTLRCSPRSGDLSVYWYQQSLDQGLQFLIQYYNGEERAKGNILERFSAQQFPDLHSELNLSSLELGDSALYFCASSVGGQGAEKLFFGSGTQLSVL.

This chain joins TRBV6-1 and TRBJ1-5; no clear D gene. Trimming stripped 4 bases from V and 4 bases from J, with 5 bases between. The CDR3 has 12 residues. Germline CDR1 is MNHNS and CDR2 is SASEGT. CDR3 coding DNA: TGTGCCAGCAGTGGCGTAAATCAGCCCCAGCATTTT. Amino acid sequence: CASSGVNQPQHF.

This clone showed up just once. The rearrangement joins TRBV30 to TRBJ2-7, with a tentative D call TRBD2 (7 bases). The CDR3 totals 14 residues. Deletions cut 1 base from V and 4 bases from J, with 14 bases between. Germline V gene data show CDR1 as GTSNPN and CDR2 as SVGIG (reference sequence). CDR3 sequence: CAWSEGGLLYEQYF. In DNA, the CDR3 is TGTGCCTGGAGTGAGGGGGGGTTGTTATACGAGCAGTACTTC.

V usage is TRBV5-1 and J usage is TRBJ1-2, with 8 nucleotides matching TRBD1. The CDR3 runs 15 residues. V gave up 4 bases and J gave up 0 bases; unmatched junction bases: 5. From germline, CDR1 is SGHRS and CDR2 YFSETQ. CDR3 amino acids: CASSPQGVPNYGYTF. CDR3 nucleotides: TGCGCCAGCAGCCCACAGGGGGTCCCTAACTATGGCTACACCTTC.

The chain links TRBV5-6 to TRBJ2-5; TRBD1 aligns across 7 bases. The CDR3 sequence is 14 residues long. With V trimmed by 4 bases and J by 4 bases, 7 bases remained unmatched. Germline CDR1 and CDR2: SGHDT and YYEEEE. For the CDR3, the DNA is TGTGCCAGCAGCGCCCCCGACAGGGCAGAGACCCAGTACTTC. Translated, it gives CASSAPDRAETQYF.

V and J are TRBV19 and TRBJ1-2, with D unclear. Trimming shortened V by 9 bases and J by 6 bases, and 23 bases separated the two germline ends. The CDR3 has 15 amino acids. Per germline, CDR1 LNHDA and CDR2 SQIVND (reference sequence). The chain's CDR3 is CASSPPTGSLNGYTF. CDR3 nucleotide sequence: TGTGCCAGCTCTCCTCCGACCGGGTCTCTAAATGGCTACACCTTC.

This clone was seen once. The chain uses TRBV30 and TRBJ1-1; D might be TRBD1 (5 bases). Germline lookup yields CDR1 GTSNPN and CDR2 SVGIG (reference sequence). V lost 3 bases to trimming and J lost 0 bases, with 17 bases between them. The CDR3 is 16 amino acids. The DNA of the CDR3 is TGTGCCTGGAGACGTACCGACTCGGGGGTGAACACTGAAGCTTTCTTT. It encodes CAWRRTDSGVNTEAFF.

J is TRBJ1-4 and V is TRBV7-9; D is undetermined. The CDR3 is 15 amino acids. Germline CDR1 and CDR2: SEHNR and FQNEAQ (reference sequence). V lost 5 bases and J lost 8, with 18 bases in between. CDR3: CASSQNTGLGEKLFF. CDR3 DNA sequence: TGTGCCAGCAGCCAAAACACGGGGTTGGGGGAAAAACTGTTTTTT.

The V and J genes are TRBV9 and TRBJ2-5; D is perhaps TRBD1 (5 bases). Germline CDR1 and CDR2: SGDLS and YYNGEE. Trimming pared 2 bases from V and 7 bases from J, leaving 24 bases between. This CDR3 region has 17 residues. CDR3 coding DNA: TGTGCCAGCAGCGTTAATACAGGACGCAAAACCCAGGGGACCCAGTACTTC. Translating gives CASSVNTGRKTQGTQYF.

V usage is TRBV10-3 and J usage is TRBJ1-5; D is unclear. Trimming cost V 0 bases and J 2 bases, with 17 bases left between them. The CDR3 runs to 18 residues. Germline assignment: CDR1 ENHRY and CDR2 SYGVKD. The CDR3 DNA reads as TGTGCCATCAGTGAGTCCCTCAGCCGCGGGTCAGGCAATCAGCCCCAGCATTTT. Protein: CAISESLSRGSGNQPQHF.

The V gene is TRBV19, the J gene TRBJ2-6; D gene ambiguous. The germline gives CDR1 LNHDA, CDR2 SQIVND (reference sequence). The CDR3 totals 17 residues. V lost 6 bases and J lost 4, with 19 bases in between. The DNA for the CDR3 is TGTGCCAGTAGCCCTGTTTTAGCCGCCGCCGGGGCCAACGTCCTGACTTTC. As protein: CASSPVLAAAGANVLTF.

The chain is built from TRBV30 and TRBJ2-1; TRBD1 might be the D (6 bases). The CDR3 is 18 amino acids. The germline V gene has CDR1 GTSNPN and CDR2 SVGIG (reference sequence). The germline V and J ends were trimmed by 3 bases and 0 bases, with 21 bases remaining between them. The CDR3 DNA reads as TGTGCCTGGAGGGAGGCCTATGGACAGCCTCGCTCCTACAATGAGCAGTTCTTC. The encoded protein is CAWREAYGQPRSYNEQFF. Looking up the rest from reference TRBV30 and TRBJ2-1 gives the full variable domain: SQTIHQWPATLVQPVGSPLSLECTVEGTSNPNLYWYRQAAGRGLQLLFYSVGIGQISSEVPQNLSASRPQDRQFILSSKKLLLSDSGFYLCAWREAYGQPRSYNEQFFGPGTRLTVL.

V usage is TRBV18 and J usage is TRBJ1-5, with D maybe TRBD1 (5 bases). The CDR3 extends over 15 amino acids. The V end was cut by 2 bases, the J end by 2 bases, with 10 bases between. In germline, CDR1 is KGHSH, CDR2 LQKENI. The CDR3: CASSPKSRGNQPQHF. The CDR3 nucleotides read TGTGCCAGCTCACCAAAGTCCAGGGGCAATCAGCCCCAGCATTTT. The full variable domain, completed using reference TRBV18 and TRBJ1-5, is NAGVMQNPRHLVRRRGQEARLRCSPMKGHSHVYWYRQLPEEGLKFMVYLQKENIIDESGMPKERFSAEFPKEGPSILRIQQVVRGDSAAYFCASSPKSRGNQPQHFGDGTRLSIL.

The chain is built from TRBV4-3 and TRBJ1-2; D may be TRBD1 (5 bases). The CDR3 spans 15 residues. V lost 0 bases and J lost 4, with 12 bases in between. The V gene's germline CDR1 is LGHNA and CDR2 YSLEER. This CDR3 reads CASSQDGLGGYGYTF. CDR3 bases: TGCGCCAGCAGCCAAGATGGCCTGGGGGGCTATGGCTACACCTTC.

This clone showed up just once. The chain combines TRBV10-1 with TRBJ2-3; a possible D gene is TRBD2 (6 bases). Germline assignment: CDR1 WNHNN and CDR2 SYGVQD (reference sequence). The CDR3 is 15 amino acids. Trimming left V 5 bases short and J 2 bases short, with 14 bases between. CDR3 amino acids: CASSPRAGFTDTQYF. CDR3 nucleotides: TGCGCCAGCAGTCCGAGAGCGGGTTTCACAGATACGCAGTATTTT.

The rearrangement joins TRBV7-9 to TRBJ2-3; tentatively, D is TRBD2 (6 bases). V lost 5 bases, J lost 4 bases, and 10 bases lay in between. Germline loops: CDR1 SEHNR, CDR2 FQNEAQ (reference sequence). This CDR3 is 13 amino acids long. The CDR3 DNA follows: TGTGCCAGCAGCATACGACTAGCAGATACGCAGTATTTT. It encodes CASSIRLADTQYF.

The V gene is TRBV9, the J gene TRBJ2-3, with 7 bases identical to TRBD2. The junction had 5 bases not matched to a gene; V was cut back by 3 bases and J by 4 bases. Germline values: CDR1 SGDLS, CDR2 YYNGEE. The CDR3 is 14 amino acids. DNA for the CDR3: TGTGCCAGCAGCGACTCGGGGGGATCAGATACGCAGTATTTT. This sequence encodes CASSDSGGSDTQYF.

The gene calls are TRBV6-4 and TRBJ2-2; TRBD2 aligns across 15 bases. Germline CDR1 and CDR2: MRHNA and SNTAGT. This CDR3 has 19 residues. The ends lost 0 bases at V and 5 bases at J; junction bases unmatched: 7. CDR3 region: CASSDSPGLAGGSTGELFF. CDR3 nucleotide sequence: TGTGCCAGCAGTGACTCTCCGGGACTAGCGGGGGGAAGTACCGGGGAGCTGTTTTTT.

V and J are TRBV7-9 and TRBJ1-2, with TRBD1 identical over 7 bases. This CDR3 has 18 residues. Germline V gives CDR1 SEHNR, CDR2 FQNEAQ (reference sequence). Trimming cost V 5 bases and J 3 bases; bases outside gene matches: 18. Here the CDR3 reads CASSRPRDSNTIDYGYTF. CDR3 in DNA: TGTGCCAGCAGCCGCCCACGGGACAGCAATACTATAGACTATGGCTACACCTTC.

The chain couples TRBV7-3 to TRBJ1-3, with a tentative D call TRBD1 (6 bases). CDR1 SGHTA and CDR2 FQGTGA come from the germline V gene. The CDR3 sequence is 13 residues long. The V and J ends lost 2 bases and 9 bases respectively, with 11 bases between them. CDR3 sequence reads: CASSLQQGTTIYF. In DNA form, the CDR3 reads TGTGCCAGCAGCTTACAACAGGGTACCACCATATATTTT.

J is TRBJ1-1 and V is TRBV19, with D perhaps matching TRBD1 (6 bases). Trimming took off 10 bases at V and 1 base at J, with 19 bases between the two ends. Germline CDR1 reads LNHDA; CDR2 reads SQIVND (reference sequence). The CDR3 is 15 amino acids. CDR3 protein: CATNPAGATNTEAFF. The DNA of the CDR3 is TGTGCCACCAATCCCGCAGGGGCTACGAACACTGAAGCTTTCTTT.

The V gene is TRBV28, the J gene TRBJ1-6, with D tentatively TRBD1 (6 bases). CDR3 length: 16 residues. Trimming stripped 3 bases from V and 2 bases from J, with 11 bases between. Germline CDR1 and CDR2: MDHEN and SYDVKM. The CDR3 region is CASSLAGDPYNSPLHF. In DNA form, the CDR3 reads TGTGCCAGCAGTTTGGCAGGGGACCCCTATAATTCACCCCTCCACTTT.

The chain is built from TRBV28 and TRBJ2-7; 7 bases match TRBD1. The trim removed 7 bases at V and 5 bases at J, leaving 8 bases unmatched. The germline V gene has CDR1 MDHEN and CDR2 SYDVKM. CDR3 length: 13 amino acids. CDR3 sequence (DNA): TGTGCCAGCATACCGGGACAGTCAGACGAGCAGTACTTC. This gives the protein CASIPGQSDEQYF.

CDR3 amino acids: CASTSGTDTQYF. DNA for the CDR3: TGTGCCAGCACTTCAGGCACAGATACGCAGTATTTT. The V call is TRBV9, the J call TRBJ2-3; D gene unclear. Germline V lookup: CDR1 SGDLS, CDR2 YYNGEE. This CDR3 contains 12 residues. V was pared by 6 bases and J by 1 base, with 6 bases between. Full variable domain (outside the CDR3, taken from reference TRBV9 and TRBJ2-3): DSGVTQTPKHLITATGQRVTLRCSPRSGDLSVYWYQQSLDQGLQFLIQYYNGEERAKGNILERFSAQQFPDLHSELNLSSLELGDSALYFCASTSGTDTQYFGPGTRLTVL.

This chain links TRBV25-1 with TRBJ2-1; 14 bases fit TRBD2. CDR1 and CDR2 (germline): MGHDK, SYGVNS. The J segment lost 2 bases and the V segment lost 5 bases, leaving 8 bases of the junction unmatched. This CDR3 comprises 18 residues. The CDR3 loop reads CASSQTSGGATAYNEQFF. The DNA for the CDR3 is TGTGCCAGCAGTCAGACTAGCGGGGGGGCCACTGCCTACAATGAGCAGTTCTTC. Full variable domain (rest looked up from reference TRBV25-1 and TRBJ2-1): EADIYQTPRYLVIGTGKKITLECSQTMGHDKMYWYQQDPGMELHLIHYSYGVNSTEKGDLSSESTVSRIRTEHFPLTLESARPSHTSQYLCASSQTSGGATAYNEQFFGPGTRLTVL.

The chain uses TRBV7-2 and TRBJ1-2; TRBD1 is a possible D gene (6 bases). The germline gives CDR1 SGHTA, CDR2 FQGNSA. The CDR3 covers 16 residues. V dropped 1 base and J dropped 1 base, with 13 bases sitting between them. The CDR3 region is CASSLELGRGNYGYTF. The CDR3 coding sequence is TGTGCCAGCAGCTTAGAATTAGGCAGGGGTAACTATGGCTACACCTTC.

The V call is TRBV7-2, the J call TRBJ2-1, with TRBD1 matching over 9 bases. V lost 6 bases to trimming and J lost 9 bases; unmatched junction nucleotides: 6. The CDR3 is made up of 13 amino acids. Germline CDR1 SGHTA, CDR2 FQGNSA. The CDR3 is CASRQQGAGEQFF. The CDR3 DNA follows: TGTGCCAGCAGGCAACAGGGGGCGGGTGAGCAGTTCTTC.

The chain combines TRBV11-2 with TRBJ2-3, with 13 bases that match TRBD2. The CDR3 covers 16 residues. The ends lost 3 bases at V and 2 bases at J; junction bases unmatched: 2. From germline, CDR1 is SGHAT and CDR2 FQNNGV. The CDR3 DNA sequence: TGTGCCAGCAGCTTGACTAGCGGGGGGTTCACAGATACGCAGTATTTT. Its protein product is CASSLTSGGFTDTQYF. The full variable domain, rest sourced from reference TRBV11-2 and TRBJ2-3, is EAGVAQSPRYKIIEKRQSVAFWCNPISGHATLYWYQQILGQGPKLLIQFQNNGVVDDSQLPKDRFSAERLKGVDSTLKIQPAKLEDSAVYLCASSLTSGGFTDTQYFGPGTRLTVL.